This T cell receptor (beta chain) was recorded in a study of T-cell reconstitution after alpha-beta-depleted transplantation in children. Study observations and caveats: The main origin of T-cell counts and diversity one year after transplant was newly produced T cells. About two months after transplant, alpha-beta T cells reportedly came from several hundred expanded graft clones.

The CDR3 is made up of 18 amino acids. V shed 3 bases and J 6 bases; nucleotides not matched to a gene: 17. Germline lookup yields CDR1 SGHRS and CDR2 YFSETQ. It was with unique molecular identifiers that the TCRbeta library was prepared. Each CDR3 protein is one row after TCRdb ran MiXCR on the PCR reads. The sample shows 600,000 to 700,000 distinct CDR3 sequences, around 12% of them seen only once. This clonotype was observed a handful of times. The target antigen is unknown. The sample in question was PBMCs, obtained before TCRalphabeta/CD19-depleted stem cell transplant. The source of this sequence is a girl aged 2-10 years with congenital amegakaryocytic thrombocytopenia, due to receive a stem cell transplant. V is TRBV5-1 and J is TRBJ2-1; 8 positions match TRBD2. The CDR3, as DNA: TGCGCCAGCAGCTACCAACCCCCTTCGGGAGGGCTCCCCAATGAGCAGTTCTTC. Translating it yields CASSYQPPSGGLPNEQFF.